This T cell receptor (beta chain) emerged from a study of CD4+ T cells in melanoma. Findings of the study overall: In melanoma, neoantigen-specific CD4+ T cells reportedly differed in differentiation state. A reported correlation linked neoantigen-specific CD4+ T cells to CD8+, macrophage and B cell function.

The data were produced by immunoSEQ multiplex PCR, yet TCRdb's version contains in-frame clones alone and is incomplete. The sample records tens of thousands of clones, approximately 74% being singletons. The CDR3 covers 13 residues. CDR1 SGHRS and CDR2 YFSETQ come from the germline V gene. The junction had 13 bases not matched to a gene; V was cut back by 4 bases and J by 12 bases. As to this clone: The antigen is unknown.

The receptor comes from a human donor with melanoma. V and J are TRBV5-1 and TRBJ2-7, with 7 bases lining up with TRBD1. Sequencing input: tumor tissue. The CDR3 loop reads CASSLTGASFGYF. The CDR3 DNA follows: TGCGCCAGCAGCCTAACAGGGGCTTCATTTGGGTACTTC.